A single sample is the source of the 15 T cell receptor beta chains below, sequenced in a study of blood T cell repertoires in COVID-19 (dated by TCRdb to 2020 to 2021). Library preparation used the immunoSEQ multiplex PCR assay. What TCRdb holds here is the immuneACCESS table cut down to in-frame rearrangements. Part of the clones is not present; checked against another copy, under half of the missing clones reflect an unresolved V gene, and the others are unexplained. The sample yields 35,000 to 50,000 clones; around 85% were counted once. Of the sample, about 12% is held by the ten largest clones. What was sequenced was peripheral blood. These receptors were collected from a human donor in a cohort sampled during active COVID-19.

The chain is built from TRBV2 and TRBJ2-7, with D possibly being TRBD2 (7 bases). Germline loops: CDR1 SNHLY, CDR2 FYNNEI. This CDR3 has 17 amino acids. The V end was cut by 7 bases, the J end by 6 bases, with 28 bases between. CDR3 nucleotide sequence: TGTGCCAGCACAATTGGGGGGGCCCTCGCCGGAGGAGGCGAGCAGTACTTC. Encoded protein: CASTIGGALAGGGEQYF.

The chain couples TRBV6-2 or TRBV6-3 to TRBJ2-7; perhaps TRBD1 as D (6 bases). V lost 2 bases and J 5 bases, leaving 16 bases between the germline ends. CDR3 length equals 15 residues. CDR1 and CDR2 from the germline V gene are MNHEY and SVGEGT. The CDR3: CASSYAGTTNHEQYF. Here the CDR3 DNA reads TGTGCCAGCAGTTACGCCGGGACAACTAACCACGAGCAGTACTTC.

The chain recombines TRBV7-2 with TRBJ2-7, with a possible D match to TRBD2 (5 bases). Per germline, CDR1 SGHTA and CDR2 FQGNSA. CDR3 length: 13 amino acids. V lost 2 bases, J lost 4 bases, and 9 bases lay in between. The CDR3 DNA reads TGTGCCAGCAGCTTACGCGGGTCGTACGAGCAGTACTTC. Amino acids: CASSLRGSYEQYF.

This clone appeared a few times. The genes are TRBV5-6 and TRBJ2-7, with D possibly TRBD2 on 6 matching bases. Trimming left V 2 bases short and J 6 bases short, with 15 bases between. The germline V gene has CDR1 SGHDT and CDR2 YYEEEE. The CDR3 has 14 amino acids. CDR3 protein: CASSLRRVFGEQYF. The CDR3 nucleotides read TGTGCCAGCAGCTTAAGGAGGGTCTTTGGCGAGCAGTACTTC.

The J gene is TRBJ2-3, the V gene TRBV7-2; 15 bases are shared with TRBD2. Germline V gene sequence: CDR1 SGHTA, CDR2 FQGNSA. The CDR3 has 18 amino acids. Trimming took 5 bases from V and 3 from J; bases not matched to a gene: 9. The DNA for the CDR3 is TGTGCCAGCAGCCTTGGACTAGCGGGGGGGCGGGCGACAGATACGCAGTATTTT. This codes for CASSLGLAGGRATDTQYF.

The genes are TRBV11-2 and TRBJ2-5; TRBD2 agrees at 11 bases. The CDR3 has 15 residues. Germline trimming cut 2 bases from V and 4 bases from J; bases unmatched to any gene: 3. Germline loops: CDR1 SGHAT, CDR2 FQNNGV. CDR3 bases: TGTGCCAGCAGCTTATTAGCGGGGGGGGGAGAGACCCAGTACTTC. The encoded protein is CASSLLAGGGETQYF. The variable domain in full, with the rest retrieved from reference TRBV11-2 and TRBJ2-5, is EAGVAQSPRYKIIEKRQSVAFWCNPISGHATLYWYQQILGQGPKLLIQFQNNGVVDDSQLPKDRFSAERLKGVDSTLKIQPAKLEDSAVYLCASSLLAGGGETQYFGPGTRLLVL.

The genes are TRBV15 and TRBJ2-7; 8 bases are a match to TRBD1. J was trimmed by 2 bases and V by 1 base; bases with no gene match: 1. Germline V gives CDR1 LNHNV, CDR2 YYDKDF (reference sequence). The CDR3 loop spans 14 amino acids. The CDR3 sequence is CATSRGTGTYEQYF. The CDR3 DNA reads as TGTGCCACCAGCAGAGGGACAGGGACCTACGAGCAGTACTTC.

This rearrangement joins TRBV6-2 or TRBV6-3 to TRBJ1-2; tentative D call: TRBD1 (6 bases). The CDR3 spans 13 residues. V dropped 2 bases and J dropped 10 bases, with 14 bases sitting between them. Germline lookup yields CDR1 MNHEY and CDR2 SVGEGT. The CDR3, as DNA: TGTGCCAGCAGTTACACCTTACAGGGAGCCTACACCTTC. Its protein is CASSYTLQGAYTF.

This clone was recorded a few times. The V and J genes are TRBV4-1 and TRBJ2-1, with 7 bases matching TRBD2. This CDR3 region has 16 residues. Germline lookup yields CDR1 MGHRA and CDR2 YSYEKL. With 3 bases clipped from V and 4 bases from J, the junction kept 9 bases outside the gene matches. The CDR3 DNA is TGCGCCAGCAGCCAGGTAGCTGGGGGAGGGTACAATGAGCAGTTCTTC. This gives the protein CASSQVAGGGYNEQFF.

V gene TRBV14 combines with J gene TRBJ2-7; 8 bases line up with TRBD2. Germline CDR1 and CDR2: SGHDN and FVKESK. J lost 9 bases, V lost 5 bases, and 6 bases had no gene match. This CDR3 comprises 12 residues. The CDR3 DNA sequence: TGTGCCAGCAGCGCGGGGGGCGCCGCGCAGTACTTC. Translating gives CASSAGGAAQYF. The entire variable domain, with the rest obtained from reference TRBV14 and TRBJ2-7, is as follows: EAGVTQFPSHSVIEKGQTVTLRCDPISGHDNLYWYRRVMGKEIKFLLHFVKESKQDESGMPNNRFLAERTGGTYSTLKVQPAELEDSGVYFCASSAGGAAQYFGPGTRLTVT.

The rearrangement joins TRBV5-1 to TRBJ2-4, with 10 bases aligning to TRBD2. Germline CDR1 is SGHRS and CDR2 is YFSETQ. Trimming at V came to 0 bases and at J to 8 bases, leaving 11 bases not matched to a gene. This CDR3 is 17 amino acids long. DNA of the CDR3: TGCGCCAGCAGCTTGGTATCTAGCGGGGGAAGTGTTGACATTCAGTACTTC. It encodes CASSLVSSGGSVDIQYF.

This clone was detected only once. The CDR3 nucleotides read TGTGCCAGTAGTATAGAGGTCAGTTTTACTGAAGCTTTCTTT. This sequence encodes CASSIEVSFTEAFF. The gene calls are TRBV19 and TRBJ1-1; no reliable D call. V lost 0 bases and J 5 bases, leaving 10 bases between the germline ends. Germline lookup yields CDR1 LNHDA and CDR2 SQIVND (reference sequence). CDR3 size: 14 residues.

J is TRBJ1-2 and V is TRBV27; TRBD1 is a possible D gene (5 bases). CDR3 length: 13 amino acids. Per germline, CDR1 MNHEY and CDR2 SMNVEV (reference sequence). V shed 5 bases and J shed 6 bases, with 13 bases lying between them. CDR3 sequence (DNA): TGTGCCAGCAGTAGGTCAGGGAGGGATGGCTACACCTTC. It translates to CASSRSGRDGYTF.

V and J are TRBV9 and TRBJ2-5; 10 nucleotides line up with TRBD2. The CDR3 is 16 residues long. Germline-derived CDR1 and CDR2 are SGDLS and YYNGEE. The V and J ends lost 2 bases and 2 bases, in that order; junction bases with no gene match: 6. Here the CDR3 reads CASSVGAGGSQETQYF. The CDR3 DNA reads as TGTGCCAGCAGCGTTGGAGCGGGGGGGAGTCAAGAGACCCAGTACTTC. The full variable domain, in which reference TRBV9 and TRBJ2-5 provide the parts outside the CDR3, is DSGVTQTPKHLITATGQRVTLRCSPRSGDLSVYWYQQSLDQGLQFLIQYYNGEERAKGNILERFSAQQFPDLHSELNLSSLELGDSALYFCASSVGAGGSQETQYFGPGTRLLVL.

The J gene is TRBJ2-5, the V gene TRBV2; 7 bases line up with TRBD2. Germline V lookup: CDR1 SNHLY, CDR2 FYNNEI. V was clipped by 4 bases and J by 4 bases; unmatched bases: 18. The CDR3 sequence is 18 residues long. This CDR3 reads CASSGAPAWGGSAETQYF. The CDR3 nucleotides read TGTGCCAGCAGTGGGGCCCCTGCGTGGGGGGGATCAGCAGAGACCCAGTACTTC.